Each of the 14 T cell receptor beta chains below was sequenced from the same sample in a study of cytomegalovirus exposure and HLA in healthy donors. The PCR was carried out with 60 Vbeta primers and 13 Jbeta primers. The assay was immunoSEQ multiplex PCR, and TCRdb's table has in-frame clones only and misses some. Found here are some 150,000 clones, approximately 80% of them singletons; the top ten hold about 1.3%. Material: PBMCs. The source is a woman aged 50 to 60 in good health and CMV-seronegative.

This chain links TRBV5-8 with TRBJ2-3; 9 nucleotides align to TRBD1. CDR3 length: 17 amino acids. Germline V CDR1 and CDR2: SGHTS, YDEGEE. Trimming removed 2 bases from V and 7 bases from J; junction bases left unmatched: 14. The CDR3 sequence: CASSFRSPGQGRYTQYF. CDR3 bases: TGTGCCAGCAGCTTTCGATCGCCGGGACAGGGACGCTATACGCAGTATTTT.

The chain's CDR3 is CASSPQNSGNTIYF. The CDR3 DNA reads as TGTGCCAGCAGCCCCCAGAACTCTGGAAACACCATATATTTT. The chain has TRBV7-2 and TRBJ1-3; D gene uncertain. CDR1 is SGHTA and CDR2 is FQGNSA in the germline V gene. This CDR3 is built from 14 residues. The germline V and J ends were trimmed by 5 bases and 0 bases, with 8 bases remaining between them.

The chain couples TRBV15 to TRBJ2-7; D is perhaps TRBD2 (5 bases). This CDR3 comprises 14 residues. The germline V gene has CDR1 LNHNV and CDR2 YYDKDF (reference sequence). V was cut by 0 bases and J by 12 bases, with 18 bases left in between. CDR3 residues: CATSRDLLSGSTYF. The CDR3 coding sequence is TGTGCCACCAGCAGAGATCTGTTAAGCGGCAGTACGTACTTC. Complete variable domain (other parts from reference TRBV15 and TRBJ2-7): DAMVIQNPRYQVTQFGKPVTLSCSQTLNHNVMYWYQQKSSQAPKLLFHYYDKDFNNEADTPDNFQSRRPNTSFCFLDIRSPGLGDTAMYLCATSRDLLSGSTYFGPGTRLTVT.

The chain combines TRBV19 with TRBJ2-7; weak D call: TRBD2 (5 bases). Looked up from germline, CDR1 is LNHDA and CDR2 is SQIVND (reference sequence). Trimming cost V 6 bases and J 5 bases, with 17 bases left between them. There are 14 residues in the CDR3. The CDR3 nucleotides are TGTGCCAGTAGGATATCGGGGAAAGACGACGAGCAGTACTTC. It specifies CASRISGKDDEQYF.

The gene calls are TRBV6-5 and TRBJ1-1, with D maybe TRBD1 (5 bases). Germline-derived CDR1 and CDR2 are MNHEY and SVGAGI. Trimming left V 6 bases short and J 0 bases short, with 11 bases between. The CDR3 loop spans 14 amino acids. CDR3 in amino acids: CASSQRGVNTEAFF. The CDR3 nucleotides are TGTGCCAGCAGCCAACGGGGGGTGAACACTGAAGCTTTCTTT.

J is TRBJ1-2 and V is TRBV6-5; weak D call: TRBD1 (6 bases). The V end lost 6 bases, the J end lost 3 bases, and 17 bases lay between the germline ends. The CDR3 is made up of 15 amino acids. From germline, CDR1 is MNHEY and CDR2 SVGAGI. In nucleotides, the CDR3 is TGTGCCAGCAGGGCCGGGGGGGGGCGGGACTATGGCTACACCTTC. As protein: CASRAGGGRDYGYTF.

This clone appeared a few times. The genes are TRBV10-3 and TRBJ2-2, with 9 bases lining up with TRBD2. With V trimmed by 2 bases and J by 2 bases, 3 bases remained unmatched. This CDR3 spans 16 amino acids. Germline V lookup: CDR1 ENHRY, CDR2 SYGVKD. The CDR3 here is CAISERLADNTGELFF. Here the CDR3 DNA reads TGTGCCATCAGTGAGAGACTAGCGGATAACACCGGGGAGCTGTTTTTT.

The CDR3 region has the DNA TGTGCCAGTAGTGGGGACAGGCCAAGCAATCAGCCCCAGCATTTT. It is translated as CASSGDRPSNQPQHF. This rearrangement joins TRBV19 to TRBJ1-5; 8 nucleotides align to TRBD1. This CDR3 contains 15 residues. The germline V gene encodes CDR1 LNHDA and CDR2 SQIVND (reference sequence). The trim removed 5 bases at V and 1 base at J, leaving 4 bases unmatched.

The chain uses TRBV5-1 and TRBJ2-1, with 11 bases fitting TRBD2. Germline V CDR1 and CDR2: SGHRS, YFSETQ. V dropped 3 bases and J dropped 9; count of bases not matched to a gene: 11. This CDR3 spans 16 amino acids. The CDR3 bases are TGCGCCAGCAGCTCTCCCCCGGGACTAGCGGAGGGTGAGCAGTTCTTC. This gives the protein CASSSPPGLAEGEQFF.

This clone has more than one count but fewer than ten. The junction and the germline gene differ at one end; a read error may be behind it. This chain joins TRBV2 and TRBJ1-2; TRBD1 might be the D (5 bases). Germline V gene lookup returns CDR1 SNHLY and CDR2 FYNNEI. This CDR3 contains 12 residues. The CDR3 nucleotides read TGTGCCAGCAGTGAAAGGGGCAGGAAAAACAACTTC. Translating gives CASSERGRKNNF.

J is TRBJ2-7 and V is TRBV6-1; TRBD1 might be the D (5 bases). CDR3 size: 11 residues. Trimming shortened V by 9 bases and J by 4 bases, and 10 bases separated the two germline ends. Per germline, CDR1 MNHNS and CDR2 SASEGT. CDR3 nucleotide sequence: TGTGCCAGTGGCAGGGTATACGAGCAGTACTTC. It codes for CASGRVYEQYF.

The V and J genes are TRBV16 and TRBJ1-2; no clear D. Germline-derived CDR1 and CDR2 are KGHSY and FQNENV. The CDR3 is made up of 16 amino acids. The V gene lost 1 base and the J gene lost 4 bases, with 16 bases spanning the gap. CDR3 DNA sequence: TGTGCCAGCAGCCAATTTTCCACCACCGGGAGCTATGGCTACACCTTC. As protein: CASSQFSTTGSYGYTF.

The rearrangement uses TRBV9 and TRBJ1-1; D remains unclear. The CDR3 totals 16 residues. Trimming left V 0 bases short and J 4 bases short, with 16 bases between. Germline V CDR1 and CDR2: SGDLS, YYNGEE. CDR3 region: CASSVVGSGVLTEAFF. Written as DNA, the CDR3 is TGTGCCAGCAGCGTAGTAGGGAGTGGCGTTCTCACTGAAGCTTTCTTT.

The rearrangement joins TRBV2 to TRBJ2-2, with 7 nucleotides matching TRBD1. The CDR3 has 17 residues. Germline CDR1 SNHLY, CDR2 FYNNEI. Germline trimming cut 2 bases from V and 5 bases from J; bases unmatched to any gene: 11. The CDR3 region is CASSEWEGGFGTGELFF. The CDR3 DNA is TGTGCCAGCAGTGAATGGGAAGGGGGCTTTGGGACCGGGGAGCTGTTTTTT.